This T cell receptor (beta chain) was sequenced in a study of blood T cell repertoires in COVID-19. The wider study: Material from acute and convalescent COVID-19 was sourced from the United States, Italy and Spain. In each case, the material was cDNA or gDNA derived from T cells, B-cell-depleted T cells, or PBMCs.

This CDR3 contains 15 residues. Between the trimmed V and J ends, which lost 1 base and 7 bases, there was a span of 14 bases. CDR1 is SGHTA, CDR2 FQGNSA, per germline. Using immunoSEQ multiplex PCR, the repertoire was profiled, and TCRdb retains in-frame clones only, with some absent. The sample includes about 140,000 clones, 88% of them seen just once. The chain combines TRBV7-2 with TRBJ1-5, with a possible D match to TRBD1 (6 bases). The clonotype originates from a man in his 70s with acute or convalescent COVID-19. The sequencing sample was made of peripheral blood. The CDR3 reads CASSLEWTDAQPQHF. CDR3 nucleotide sequence: TGTGCCAGCAGCTTAGAATGGACAGACGCGCAGCCCCAGCATTTT.